These T cell receptor beta chains were read from a single sample in a study of control samples from healthy donors and cancer patients. Profiled with immunoSEQ multiplex PCR; TCRdb holds only in-frame clones, not every one. This table has about 120,000 clones, around 91% appearing once. Source material: PBMCs. All receptors come from a woman in her 50s with colorectal cancer. The conserved cysteine and the conserved F or W are not part of the CDR3 here. Each record gives: J gene, clone size, V gene, CDR3 protein. Clone size is given for some rows only: seen once, a few or many times, or a class if the clone is expanded.

J: TRBJ2-3
size: -
V: TRBV6-5
CDR3: ASRRQGPDTQY

J: TRBJ2-7
size: once
V: TRBV7-9
CDR3: ASSLYVGLAESSYEQY

J: TRBJ2-2
size: -
V: TRBV14
CDR3: ASSPRPRGSGELF

J: TRBJ2-3
size: once
V: TRBV19
CDR3: ASSIDVEAGEGDTQY

J: TRBJ2-3
size: -
V: TRBV6-5
CDR3: ATDPRRSTDTQY

J: TRBJ2-7
size: -
V: TRBV7-9
CDR3: ASSPGPAGQY

J: TRBJ1-1
size: -
V: TRBV19
CDR3: ASSKGTGGPTEAF

J: TRBJ1-5
size: few
V: TRBV10-3
CDR3: AISESTGKGNQPQH

J: TRBJ2-7
size: -
V: TRBV27
CDR3: ASSYLPVPEIYEQY

J: TRBJ2-2
size: -
V: TRBV3-1/TRBV3-2
CDR3: ASSQGTGPGELF

J: TRBJ2-1
size: once
V: TRBV4-2
CDR3: ASSQGQGGSYNEQF

J: TRBJ1-1
size: -
V: TRBV5-1
CDR3: ASSLVRADTEAF

J: TRBJ1-4
size: -
V: TRBV5-8
CDR3: ASSPVGNEKLF

J: TRBJ2-2
size: -
V: TRBV11-2
CDR3: ASSLERNTGELF

J: TRBJ1-1
size: -
V: TRBV6-6
CDR3: ASSGTVNTEAF

J: TRBJ1-6
size: -
V: TRBV28
CDR3: ATLRGWNNSPLH

J: TRBJ2-5
size: once
V: TRBV12-3/TRBV12-4
CDR3: ASSLIQETQY